This is a list of T cell receptor beta chains from one sample in a study of T cell changes during pregnancy in multiple sclerosis. The data were produced by immunoSEQ multiplex PCR, yet TCRdb's version contains in-frame clones alone and is incomplete. The table shows 50,000 or so clones, with approximately 91% occurring only once. The specimen comprised CD4+ T cells from peripheral blood mononuclear cells, sampled in the second trimester of pregnancy. All receptors come from a female donor with multiple sclerosis, enrolled in a pregnancy study. The CDR3 runs from the conserved cysteine through the conserved F or W. D genes are given only for firm matches. The size field is filled for only some rows; it gives once, few, many or a size class.

j_call: TRBJ1-3; v_call: TRBV2; clone_size: NA; d_call: TRBD1; cdr3_nt: TGTGCCAGCGCCTCCAGGGCAGGGGGCCTCAGCTCTGGAAACACCATATATTTT; cdr3_aa: CASASRAGGLSSGNTIYF
j_call: TRBJ1-6; v_call: TRBV5-4; clone_size: NA; d_call: TRBD1; cdr3_nt: TGTGCCAGCAGCTGGAGGGACAGCAATTCACCCCTCCACTTT; cdr3_aa: CASSWRDSNSPLHF
j_call: TRBJ1-6; v_call: TRBV2; clone_size: few; d_call: NA; cdr3_nt: TGTGCCAGCAAACAGGATAATTCACCCCTCCACTTT; cdr3_aa: CASKQDNSPLHF
j_call: TRBJ2-2; v_call: TRBV2; clone_size: NA; d_call: TRBD1; cdr3_nt: TGTGCCAGCAAGACAGGGGGTCCTATCTCCGGGGAGCTGTTTTTT; cdr3_aa: CASKTGGPISGELFF
j_call: TRBJ2-2; v_call: TRBV5-1; clone_size: NA; d_call: NA; cdr3_nt: TGCGCCAGCAGCCCCGGTTTTGGCACGGGGAACACCGGGGAGCTGTTTTTT; cdr3_aa: CASSPGFGTGNTGELFF
j_call: TRBJ2-7; v_call: TRBV29-1; clone_size: NA; d_call: NA; cdr3_nt: TGCAGCGTTAGCCCCCGGGCAGGGCTTTCCTACGAGCAGTACTTC; cdr3_aa: CSVSPRAGLSYEQYF
j_call: TRBJ2-7; v_call: TRBV7-8; clone_size: NA; d_call: TRBD1; cdr3_nt: TGTGCCAGCAGCTTAAGGACAGGGTACGAGCAGTACTTC; cdr3_aa: CASSLRTGYEQYF
j_call: TRBJ1-2; v_call: TRBV25-1; clone_size: NA; d_call: NA; cdr3_nt: TGTGCCAGCAGTCCGGCGACAGGAAGCTATGGCTACACCTTC; cdr3_aa: CASSPATGSYGYTF
j_call: TRBJ2-3; v_call: TRBV5-6; clone_size: NA; d_call: TRBD1; cdr3_nt: TGTGCCAGCAGCCCCTGGGGACAGGGCACAGATACGCAGTATTTT; cdr3_aa: CASSPWGQGTDTQYF
j_call: TRBJ1-5; v_call: TRBV4-1; clone_size: NA; d_call: TRBD1; cdr3_nt: TGCGCCAGCAGCCCAGGACGGGACAGGGTGGAGCAGCCCCAGCATTTT; cdr3_aa: CASSPGRDRVEQPQHF
j_call: TRBJ1-6; v_call: TRBV10-3; clone_size: NA; d_call: TRBD1; cdr3_nt: TGTGCCACCAACCCGGGACAGAGCCCTTCACCCCTCCACTTT; cdr3_aa: CATNPGQSPSPLHF
j_call: TRBJ2-7; v_call: TRBV6-6; clone_size: NA; d_call: TRBD1; cdr3_nt: TGTGCCAGCAGTTATCCCGTTGGCAGGGGGCCCTACGAGCAGTACTTC; cdr3_aa: CASSYPVGRGPYEQYF
j_call: TRBJ2-1; v_call: TRBV10-2; clone_size: NA; d_call: NA; cdr3_nt: TGCGCCAGCAGTGAGTGGGGCGCAAACAATGAGCAGTTCTTC; cdr3_aa: CASSEWGANNEQFF
j_call: TRBJ2-1; v_call: TRBV2; clone_size: NA; d_call: TRBD1; cdr3_nt: TGTGCCAGCAGTAAAGACAGGGCCCTCTCCTACAATGAGCAGTTCTTC; cdr3_aa: CASSKDRALSYNEQFF
j_call: TRBJ2-1; v_call: TRBV18; clone_size: once; d_call: NA; cdr3_nt: TGTGCCAGCTCACTCAGGGAGGTCGATGAGCAGTTCTTC; cdr3_aa: CASSLREVDEQFF
j_call: TRBJ1-6; v_call: TRBV5-4; clone_size: once; d_call: TRBD1; cdr3_nt: TGTGCCAGCAGCTTGAGGCAGGGGGGTTCACCCCTCCACTTT; cdr3_aa: CASSLRQGGSPLHF
j_call: TRBJ1-5; v_call: TRBV19; clone_size: NA; d_call: NA; cdr3_nt: TGTGCCAGTAATACCGCGGGGGGCCAGCCCCAGCATTTT; cdr3_aa: CASNTAGGQPQHF
j_call: TRBJ2-1; v_call: TRBV14; clone_size: NA; d_call: TRBD1; cdr3_nt: TGTGCCAGCAGCCTCCACAGGGGATCCTACAATGAGCAGTTCTTC; cdr3_aa: CASSLHRGSYNEQFF
j_call: TRBJ2-1; v_call: TRBV19; clone_size: NA; d_call: TRBD2; cdr3_nt: TGTGCCAGTAGTATGACTAGCGGAACCTCCTACAATGAGCAGTTCTTC; cdr3_aa: CASSMTSGTSYNEQFF
j_call: TRBJ2-5; v_call: TRBV7-3; clone_size: NA; d_call: NA; cdr3_nt: TGTGCCAGCAGCTTGGGGGGAGTAGGACAAGAGACCCAGTACTTC; cdr3_aa: CASSLGGVGQETQYF
j_call: TRBJ2-3; v_call: TRBV19; clone_size: NA; d_call: TRBD2; cdr3_nt: TGTGCCAGCCGGGAGGGGGGGATAGGAGATACGCAGTATTTT; cdr3_aa: CASREGGIGDTQYF
j_call: TRBJ2-6; v_call: TRBV29-1; clone_size: NA; d_call: NA; cdr3_nt: TGCAGCGTCTTACTCTCTGGGGCCAACGTCCTGACTTTC; cdr3_aa: CSVLLSGANVLTF
j_call: TRBJ1-1; v_call: TRBV2; clone_size: NA; d_call: NA; cdr3_nt: TGTGCCAGCAGTGGGCAGGACACTGAAGCTTTCTTT; cdr3_aa: CASSGQDTEAFF
j_call: TRBJ2-7; v_call: TRBV29-1; clone_size: NA; d_call: TRBD1; cdr3_nt: TGCAGCGTTGGCCCAATTCCGGGACAGGCTTCCTCCTACGAGCAGTACTTC; cdr3_aa: CSVGPIPGQASSYEQYF
j_call: TRBJ2-7; v_call: TRBV21-1; clone_size: NA; d_call: NA; cdr3_nt: TGTGCCAGCAGCAAAGTCCCAACAGGGTGGTCTGGCGAGCAGTACTTC; cdr3_aa: CASSKVPTGWSGEQYF
j_call: TRBJ2-7; v_call: TRBV4-1; clone_size: NA; d_call: TRBD1; cdr3_nt: TGCGCCAGCAGCCTCGACGACAGGGATAATTCCTACGAGCAGTACTTC; cdr3_aa: CASSLDDRDNSYEQYF
j_call: TRBJ2-5; v_call: TRBV10-1; clone_size: once; d_call: TRBD1; cdr3_nt: TGCGCCAGCAGCCGGGACAGCCAAGAGACCCAGTACTTC; cdr3_aa: CASSRDSQETQYF
j_call: TRBJ2-2; v_call: TRBV15; clone_size: NA; d_call: TRBD2; cdr3_nt: TGTGCCACCGGGAGGGCGGGAGGGCCGGGCACCGGGGAGCTGTTTTTT; cdr3_aa: CATGRAGGPGTGELFF
j_call: TRBJ2-3; v_call: TRBV5-4; clone_size: NA; d_call: NA; cdr3_nt: TGTGCCAGCAGCTCGACTGGAACCACAGATACGCAGTATTTT; cdr3_aa: CASSSTGTTDTQYF
j_call: TRBJ1-2; v_call: TRBV5-6; clone_size: NA; d_call: NA; cdr3_nt: TGTGCCAGCAGCGCGGCATGGCAGGGTGGTTATGGCTACACCTTC; cdr3_aa: CASSAAWQGGYGYTF
j_call: TRBJ1-4; v_call: TRBV25-1; clone_size: NA; d_call: NA; cdr3_nt: TGTGCCAGCAGTGAATACCGGCCTGGGGCCCTTAATGAAAAACTGTTTTTT; cdr3_aa: CASSEYRPGALNEKLFF
j_call: TRBJ2-1; v_call: TRBV11-3; clone_size: NA; d_call: NA; cdr3_nt: TGTGCCAGCAGCCCGTTCGGAGGGGCGGGTAGGAATGAGCAGTTCTTC; cdr3_aa: CASSPFGGAGRNEQFF